These T cell receptor beta chains were read from a single sample in a study of brain T cells in children with intractable seizures. Assay used: immunoSEQ multiplex PCR; TCRdb lists only in-frame clones, some missing. The repertoire holds a few hundred thousand clones, with 85% to 95% as singletons. The sequenced sample was peripheral blood, obtained 4 to 5 months after surgery. Source of these receptors: a boy less than two years old with tuberous sclerosis and intractable seizures. Each CDR3 is given with its conserved first and last residue. D genes are given only for firm matches. A clone size is listed for some rows: how often the clone was seen (once, few, many), or a class if it is expanded.

14	.	.	TRBV2	TRBJ1-2	CASGSGREVYGYTF	TGTGCCAGCGGGTCCGGCAGGGAGGTCTATGGCTACACCTTC
16	.	TRBD1	TRBV19	TRBJ1-1	CASTPRTGEWNTEAFF	TGTGCCAGTACCCCCCGAACAGGGGAGTGGAACACTGAAGCTTTCTTT
14	.	.	TRBV9	TRBJ2-3	CASSVGLAPMRQYF	TGTGCCAGCAGCGTAGGTCTAGCCCCGATGAGGCAGTATTTT
12	.	.	TRBV5-1	TRBJ2-7	CASSLTDYEQYF	TGCGCCAGCAGCCTGACAGACTACGAGCAGTACTTC
15	.	.	TRBV11-3	TRBJ2-7	CASSSRRGSSYEQYF	TGTGCCAGCAGCTCCCGACGGGGAAGCTCCTACGAGCAGTACTTC
15	.	TRBD2	TRBV6-6	TRBJ2-7	CASTPGLADSYEQYF	TGTGCCAGCACCCCGGGACTAGCGGACTCCTACGAGCAGTACTTC
14	.	TRBD2	TRBV12-5	TRBJ2-1	CASGAGGAYNEQFF	TGTGCTAGTGGGGCCGGGGGGGCCTACAATGAGCAGTTCTTC
15	.	.	TRBV6-5	TRBJ2-3	CASSWTPAPADTQYF	TGTGCCAGCAGTTGGACCCCGGCTCCCGCGGATACGCAGTATTTT
17	.	.	TRBV9	TRBJ1-3	CASSVGGSRVSGNTIYF	TGTGCCAGCAGCGTAGGAGGTTCAAGAGTCTCTGGAAACACCATATATTTT
15	.	TRBD1	TRBV19	TRBJ2-7	CASSTYRTGGDEQYF	TGTGCCAGTAGTACATACCGGACAGGGGGCGACGAGCAGTACTTC
15	.	.	TRBV30	TRBJ1-2	CAWSVIWEANYGYTF	TGTGCCTGGAGTGTTATCTGGGAGGCTAACTATGGCTACACCTTC
12	.	.	TRBV18	TRBJ1-4	CASSPPDEKLFF	TGTGCCAGCTCACCACCGGATGAAAAACTGTTTTTT
16	.	.	TRBV27	TRBJ1-1	CASSPRTLNMNTEAFF	TGTGCCAGCAGCCCCCGGACACTCAACATGAACACTGAAGCTTTCTTT
16	.	TRBD2	TRBV11-1	TRBJ2-1	CASSSPAGDRVGEQFF	TGTGCCAGCAGCTCCCCAGCGGGAGACAGAGTTGGTGAGCAGTTCTTC
16	.	.	TRBV1	TRBJ1-2	CTSSREGDTAGYGYTF	TGCACCAGCAGCCGAGAGGGGGACACCGCTGGCTATGGCTACACCTTC
13	.	.	TRBV6-6	TRBJ1-1	CATLTLRDTEAFF	TGTGCCACCCTGACACTAAGGGACACTGAAGCTTTCTTT
14	.	.	TRBV28	TRBJ2-3	CASSFRASTDTQYF	TGTGCCAGCAGTTTCAGGGCATCCACAGATACGCAGTATTTT
21	.	.	TRBV4-2	TRBJ2-3	CASSPQAPWGVHTNTTDTQYF	TGTGCCAGCAGCCCACAAGCGCCTTGGGGGGTACATACAAATACCACAGATACGCAGTATTTT
14	.	.	TRBV3-1/TRBV3-2	TRBJ1-1	CASSQDKENTEAFF	TGTGCCAGCAGCCAAGATAAGGAGAACACTGAAGCTTTCTTT
12	once	.	TRBV6-4	TRBJ2-3	CASSSRIDTQYF	TGTGCCAGCAGTTCCCGGATAGATACGCAGTATTTT
18	few	TRBD1	TRBV7-6	TRBJ1-1	CASSLDAVGGQANTEAFF	TGTGCCAGCAGCTTAGACGCCGTGGGGGGACAGGCGAACACTGAAGCTTTCTTT
15	.	TRBD1	TRBV5-1	TRBJ2-2	CATPDRGNNTGELFF	TGCGCCACCCCGGACAGGGGTAATAACACCGGGGAGCTGTTTTTT
14	few	.	TRBV28	TRBJ2-3	CASSLYTSPDTQYF	TGTGCCAGCAGTTTATATACTAGCCCAGATACGCAGTATTTT
13	.	.	TRBV9	TRBJ2-5	CASSVVGQETQYF	TGTGCCAGCAGCGTAGTGGGCCAAGAGACCCAGTACTTC
17	.	.	TRBV11-3	TRBJ2-3	CASSTPEGGDNTDTQYF	TGTGCCAGCAGCACCCCGGAGGGGGGGGACAACACAGATACGCAGTATTTT
14	.	.	TRBV18	TRBJ2-2	CASSGELHTGELFF	TGTGCCAGCTCAGGAGAGTTGCACACCGGGGAGCTGTTTTTT
11	.	.	TRBV30	TRBJ2-1	CAWSVNNEQFF	TGTGCCTGGAGTGTTAACAATGAGCAGTTCTTC
14	.	.	TRBV28	TRBJ1-2	CASSLAGTPYGYTF	TGTGCCAGCAGTTTGGCCGGGACACCCTATGGCTACACCTTC
16	once	TRBD2	TRBV19	TRBJ2-5	CASSRGTIDKPETQYF	TGTGCCAGTAGTAGAGGGACTATAGACAAGCCGGAGACCCAGTACTTC
14	.	.	TRBV9	TRBJ1-2	CASSVGGVNYGYTF	TGTGCCAGCAGCGTAGGGGGAGTAAACTATGGCTACACCTTC
17	.	TRBD2	TRBV9	TRBJ2-1	CASSVAGLAIPGGEQFF	TGTGCCAGCAGCGTAGCGGGCCTAGCGATCCCCGGGGGGGAGCAGTTCTTC
14	.	.	TRBV9	TRBJ2-7	CASSVRQEAYEQYF	TGTGCCAGCAGCGTTCGACAGGAAGCCTACGAGCAGTACTTC
14	.	.	TRBV3-1/TRBV3-2	TRBJ1-3	CASSPRVSGNTIYF	TGTGCCAGCAGCCCTCGAGTCTCTGGAAACACCATATATTTT
16	.	.	TRBV5-8	TRBJ2-2	CASSWGRTPNTGELFF	TGTGCCAGCAGCTGGGGTCGGACACCAAACACCGGGGAGCTGTTTTTT
15	.	.	TRBV7-9	TRBJ1-5	CASSFSGGPNQPQHF	TGTGCCAGCAGCTTTTCGGGGGGGCCAAATCAGCCCCAGCATTTT
15	.	.	TRBV5-1	TRBJ2-3	CASSLFTGVADTQYF	TGCGCCAGCAGCTTGTTTACGGGAGTAGCAGATACGCAGTATTTT
16	.	TRBD2	TRBV27	TRBJ2-3	CASRLGLAGGTDTQYF	TGTGCCAGCAGATTAGGACTAGCGGGGGGGACAGATACGCAGTATTTT
11	.	.	TRBV7-9	TRBJ1-2	CASSRDYGYTF	TGTGCCAGCAGCCGGGACTATGGCTACACCTTC
13	.	.	TRBV7-9	TRBJ2-7	CASSPPDSAEQYF	TGTGCCAGCAGTCCTCCCGACAGCGCCGAGCAGTACTTC
13	.	.	TRBV2	TRBJ1-1	CASSERGFAEAFF	TGTGCCAGCAGTGAGAGGGGTTTCGCTGAAGCTTTCTTT
17	.	TRBD1	TRBV9	TRBJ1-2	CASSGDSGTGLGYGYTF	TGTGCCAGCAGCGGAGACTCCGGGACAGGGCTAGGGTATGGCTACACCTTC
17	.	TRBD1	TRBV24-1	TRBJ2-6	CATSDSTGSSGANVLTF	TGTGCCACCAGTGATTCGACAGGGAGCTCTGGGGCCAACGTCCTGACTTTC
16	.	.	TRBV7-8	TRBJ1-4	CASSSGGAHRKGKLFF	TGTGCCAGCAGCTCGGGGGGAGCACATCGAAAAGGAAAACTGTTTTTT
15	.	.	TRBV28	TRBJ1-1	CASSFQGLGNTEAFF	TGTGCCAGCAGTTTTCAGGGCCTTGGGAACACTGAAGCTTTCTTT
19	few	.	TRBV11-3	TRBJ2-5	CASSLDLSGGGLVGETQYF	TGTGCCAGCAGCTTAGATCTTAGTGGCGGCGGATTAGTAGGAGAGACCCAGTACTTC